This T cell receptor (beta chain) was recovered during a study of blood T cell repertoires in COVID-19. The overall study: Acute and convalescent COVID-19 specimens originated in the United States, Italy and Spain. From T cells, B-cell-depleted T cells, or PBMCs came the material, which was cDNA or gDNA.

This CDR3 comprises 17 residues. Trimming cost V 0 bases and J 2 bases; bases outside gene matches: 8. Germline V gene sequence: CDR1 SGHRS, CDR2 YFSETQ. Per the authors' pipeline: Reference gene primer amplification in the assay estimated nucleated cell counts. The table came from immunoSEQ multiplex PCR; TCRdb's copy has only in-frame clones and leaves some out. V and J calls and clone size are given by that table; D and trimming were obtained from the DNA. The sample includes about 80,000 clones, 80% to 90% of them seen just once. V and J are TRBV5-1 and TRBJ2-3, with 8 positions matching TRBD2. This clonotype originated in a man at least 80 years old with active or convalescent COVID-19. The specimen was peripheral blood. The CDR3 region has the DNA TGCGCCAGCAGCTTGGGGGCGCTAGCGGGCACCACAGATACGCAGTATTTT. Protein product: CASSLGALAGTTDTQYF.